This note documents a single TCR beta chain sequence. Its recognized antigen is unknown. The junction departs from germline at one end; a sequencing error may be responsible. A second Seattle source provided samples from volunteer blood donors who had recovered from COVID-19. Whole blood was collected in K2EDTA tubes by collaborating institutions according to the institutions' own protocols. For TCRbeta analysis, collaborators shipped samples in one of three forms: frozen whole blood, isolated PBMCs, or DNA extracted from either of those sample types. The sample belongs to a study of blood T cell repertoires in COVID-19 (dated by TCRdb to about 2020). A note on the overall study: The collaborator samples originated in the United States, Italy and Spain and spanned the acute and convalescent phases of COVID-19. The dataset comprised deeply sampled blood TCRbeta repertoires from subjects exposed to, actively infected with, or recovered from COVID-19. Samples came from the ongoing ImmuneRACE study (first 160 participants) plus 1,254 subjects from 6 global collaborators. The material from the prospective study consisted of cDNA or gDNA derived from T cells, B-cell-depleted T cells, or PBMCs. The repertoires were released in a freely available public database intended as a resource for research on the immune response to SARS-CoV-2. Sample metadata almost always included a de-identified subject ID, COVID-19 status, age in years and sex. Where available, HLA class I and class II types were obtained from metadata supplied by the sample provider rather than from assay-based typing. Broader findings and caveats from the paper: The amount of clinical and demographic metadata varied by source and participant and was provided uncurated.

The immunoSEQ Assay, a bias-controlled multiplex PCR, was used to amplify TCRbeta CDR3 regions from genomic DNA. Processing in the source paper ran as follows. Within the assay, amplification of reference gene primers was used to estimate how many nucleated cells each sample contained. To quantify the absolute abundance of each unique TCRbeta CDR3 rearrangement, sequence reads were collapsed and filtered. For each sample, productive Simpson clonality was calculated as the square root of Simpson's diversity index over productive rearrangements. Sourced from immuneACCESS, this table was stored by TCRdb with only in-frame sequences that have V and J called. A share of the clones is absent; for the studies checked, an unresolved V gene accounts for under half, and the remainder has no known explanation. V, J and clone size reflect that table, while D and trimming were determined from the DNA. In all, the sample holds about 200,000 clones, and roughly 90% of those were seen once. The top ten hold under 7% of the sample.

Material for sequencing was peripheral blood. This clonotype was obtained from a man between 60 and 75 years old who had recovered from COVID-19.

The DNA reads TGTGCCAGCGCTAGCCTCGGGGAGGGTGTACTTAACGATGGCTACACCTTC. This sequence encodes CASASLGEGVLNDGYTF. The V and J segments used are TRBV28 and TRBJ1-2; there is no confident call for the D gene. Its CDR3 holds 17 amino acids, cysteine through phenylalanine. Left in the record is the CDR3 DNA by itself, 51 bases read in frame from the first base. CDR1 is given as MDHEN and CDR2 as SYDVKM, both from the germline V gene.